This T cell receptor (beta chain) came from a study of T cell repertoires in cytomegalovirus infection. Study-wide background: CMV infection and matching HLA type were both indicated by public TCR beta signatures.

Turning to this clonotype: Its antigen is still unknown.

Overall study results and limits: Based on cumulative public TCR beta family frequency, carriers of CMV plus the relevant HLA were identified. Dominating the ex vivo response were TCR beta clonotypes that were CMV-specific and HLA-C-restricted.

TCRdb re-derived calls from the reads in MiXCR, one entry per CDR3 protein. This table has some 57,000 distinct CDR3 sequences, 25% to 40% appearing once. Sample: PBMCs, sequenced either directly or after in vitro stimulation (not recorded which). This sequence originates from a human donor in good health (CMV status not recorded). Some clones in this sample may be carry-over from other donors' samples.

CDR3 in amino acids: CASSRDANYGYTF. For the CDR3, the DNA is TGTGCCAGCAGTAGGGACGCTAACTATGGCTACACCTTC. The rearrangement uses TRBV2 and TRBJ1-2; weak D call: TRBD1 (5 bases). CDR3 size: 13 residues. Trimming shortened V by 5 bases and J by 0 bases, and 7 bases separated the two germline ends. Germline V CDR1 and CDR2: SNHLY, FYNNEI.